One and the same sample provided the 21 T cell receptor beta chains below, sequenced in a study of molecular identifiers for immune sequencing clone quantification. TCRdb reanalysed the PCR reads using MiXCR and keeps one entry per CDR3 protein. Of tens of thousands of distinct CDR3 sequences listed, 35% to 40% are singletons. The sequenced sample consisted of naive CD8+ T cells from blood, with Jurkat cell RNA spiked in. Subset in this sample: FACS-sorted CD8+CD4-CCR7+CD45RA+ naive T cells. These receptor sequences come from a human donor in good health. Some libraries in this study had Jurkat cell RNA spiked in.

CDR3 sequence: CASSLAAGAATYNEQFF. For the CDR3, the DNA is TGTGCCAGCAGCTTAGCGGCTGGAGCGGCAACCTACAATGAGCAGTTCTTC. The chain joins TRBV11-1 to TRBJ2-1, with a weak D call TRBD2 (5 bases). V was pared by 0 bases and J by 2 bases, with 14 bases between. CDR3 length equals 17 residues. Germline V gives CDR1 SGHAT, CDR2 FQDESV (reference sequence).

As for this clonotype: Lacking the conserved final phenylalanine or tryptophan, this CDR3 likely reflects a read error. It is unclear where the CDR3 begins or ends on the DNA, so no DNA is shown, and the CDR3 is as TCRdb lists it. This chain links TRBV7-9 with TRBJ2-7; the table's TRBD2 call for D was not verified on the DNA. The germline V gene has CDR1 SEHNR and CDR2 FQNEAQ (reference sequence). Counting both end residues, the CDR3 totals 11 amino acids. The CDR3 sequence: CASSRGYEQSI.

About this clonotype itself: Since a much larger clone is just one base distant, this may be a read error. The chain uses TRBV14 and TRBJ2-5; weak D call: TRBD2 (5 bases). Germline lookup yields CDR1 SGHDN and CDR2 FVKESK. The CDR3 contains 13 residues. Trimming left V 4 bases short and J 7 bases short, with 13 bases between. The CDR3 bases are TGTGCCAGCAGCCGTTGGGGTGGAGGGACCCAGTACTTC. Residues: CASSRWGGGTQYF.

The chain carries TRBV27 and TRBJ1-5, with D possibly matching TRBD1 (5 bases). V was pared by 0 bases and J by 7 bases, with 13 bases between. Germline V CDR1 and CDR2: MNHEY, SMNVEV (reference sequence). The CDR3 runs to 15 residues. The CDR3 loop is CASSLSPPGRQPQHF. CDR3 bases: TGTGCCAGCAGTTTATCTCCGCCAGGGAGGCAGCCCCAGCATTTT.

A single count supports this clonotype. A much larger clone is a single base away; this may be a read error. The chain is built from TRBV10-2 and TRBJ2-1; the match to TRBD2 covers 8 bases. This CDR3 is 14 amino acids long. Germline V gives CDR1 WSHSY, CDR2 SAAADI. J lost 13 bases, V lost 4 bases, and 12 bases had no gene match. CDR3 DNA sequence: TGCGCCAGCAGTGGGTGGTCCCTAGCGGGTGCCCAGTTCTTC. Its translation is CASSGWSLAGAQFF.

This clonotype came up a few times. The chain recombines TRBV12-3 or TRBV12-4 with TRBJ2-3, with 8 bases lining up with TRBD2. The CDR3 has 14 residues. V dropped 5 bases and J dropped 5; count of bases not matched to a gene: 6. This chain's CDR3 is CASSMTSAEDTQYF. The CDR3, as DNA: TGTGCCAGCAGTATGACTAGCGCTGAAGATACGCAGTATTTT.

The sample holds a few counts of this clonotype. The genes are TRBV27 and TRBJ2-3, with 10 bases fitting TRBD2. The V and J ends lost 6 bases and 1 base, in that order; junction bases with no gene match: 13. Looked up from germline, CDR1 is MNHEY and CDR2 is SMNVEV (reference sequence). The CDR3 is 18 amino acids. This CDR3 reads CASSPPLLTSGGTDTQYF. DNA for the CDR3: TGTGCCAGCAGCCCCCCCCTCCTTACTAGCGGGGGCACAGATACGCAGTATTTT.

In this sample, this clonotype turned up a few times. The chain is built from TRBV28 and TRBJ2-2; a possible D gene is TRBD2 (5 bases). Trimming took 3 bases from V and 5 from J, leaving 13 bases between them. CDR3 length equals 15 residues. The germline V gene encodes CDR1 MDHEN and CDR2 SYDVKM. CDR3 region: CASSFEGVSTGELFF. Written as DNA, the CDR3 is TGTGCCAGCAGTTTTGAGGGAGTTAGTACCGGGGAGCTGTTTTTT. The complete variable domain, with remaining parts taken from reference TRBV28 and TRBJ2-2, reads DVKVTQSSRYLVKRTGEKVFLECVQDMDHENMFWYRQDPGLGLRLIYFSYDVKMKEKGDIPEGYSVSREKKERFSLILESASTNQTSMYLCASSFEGVSTGELFFGEGSRLTVL.

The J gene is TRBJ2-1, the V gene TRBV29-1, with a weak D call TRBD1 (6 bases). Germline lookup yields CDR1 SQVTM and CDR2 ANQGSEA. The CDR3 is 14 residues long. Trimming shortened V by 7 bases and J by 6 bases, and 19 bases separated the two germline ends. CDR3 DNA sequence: TGCAGCGCCCCCAGGGGTTTGGATTCCAATGAGCAGTTCTTC. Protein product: CSAPRGLDSNEQFF.

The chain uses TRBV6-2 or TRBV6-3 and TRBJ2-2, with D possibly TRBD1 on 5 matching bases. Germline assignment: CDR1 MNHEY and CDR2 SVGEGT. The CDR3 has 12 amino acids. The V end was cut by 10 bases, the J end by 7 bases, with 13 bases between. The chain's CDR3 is CAIHQGSGELFF. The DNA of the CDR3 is TGTGCCATCCACCAGGGCAGCGGGGAGCTGTTTTTT.

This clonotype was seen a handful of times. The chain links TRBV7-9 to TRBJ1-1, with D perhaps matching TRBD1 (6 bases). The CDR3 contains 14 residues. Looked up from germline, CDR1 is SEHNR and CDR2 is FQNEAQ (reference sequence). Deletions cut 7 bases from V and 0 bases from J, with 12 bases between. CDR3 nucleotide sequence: TGTGCCAGCACGGGGGGCGTGATGAACACTGAAGCTTTCTTT. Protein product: CASTGGVMNTEAFF.

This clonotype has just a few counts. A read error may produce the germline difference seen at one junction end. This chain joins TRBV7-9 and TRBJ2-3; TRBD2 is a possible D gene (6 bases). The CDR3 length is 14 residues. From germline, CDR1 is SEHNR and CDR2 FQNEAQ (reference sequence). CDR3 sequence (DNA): TGTGCCAGCAGCATAGCGGTTAGCACAGATACGCAGTATTTT. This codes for CASSIAVSTDTQYF.

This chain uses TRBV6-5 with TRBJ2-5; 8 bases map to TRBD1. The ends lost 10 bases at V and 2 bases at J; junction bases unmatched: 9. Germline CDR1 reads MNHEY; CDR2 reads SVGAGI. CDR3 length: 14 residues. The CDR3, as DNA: TGTGCCACCCGAGGGACAGGTTGGCAAGAGACCCAGTACTTC. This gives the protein CATRGTGWQETQYF.

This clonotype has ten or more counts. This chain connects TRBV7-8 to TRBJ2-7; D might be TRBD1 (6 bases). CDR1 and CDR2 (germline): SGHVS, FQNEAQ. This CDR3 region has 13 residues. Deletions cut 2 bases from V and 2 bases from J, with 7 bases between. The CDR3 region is CASSLTGPYEQYF. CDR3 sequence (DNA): TGTGCCAGCAGCTTAACAGGGCCCTACGAGCAGTACTTC.

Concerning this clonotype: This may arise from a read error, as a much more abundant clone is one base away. This chain's CDR3 is CASSGGGGFSYNGQFF. CDR3 sequence (DNA): TGTGCCAGCAGTGGAGGGGGAGGGTTCTCCTACAATGGGCAGTTCTTC. The chain joins TRBV25-1 to TRBJ2-1, with D perhaps TRBD2 (7 bases). This CDR3 region has 16 residues. Looked up from germline, CDR1 is MGHDK and CDR2 is SYGVNS. Full variable domain (missing parts from reference TRBV25-1 and TRBJ2-1): EADIYQTPRYLVIGTGKKITLECSQTMGHDKMYWYQQDPGMELHLIHYSYGVNSTEKGDLSSESTVSRIRTEHFPLTLESARPSHTSQYLCASSGGGGFSYNGQFFGPGTRLTVL.

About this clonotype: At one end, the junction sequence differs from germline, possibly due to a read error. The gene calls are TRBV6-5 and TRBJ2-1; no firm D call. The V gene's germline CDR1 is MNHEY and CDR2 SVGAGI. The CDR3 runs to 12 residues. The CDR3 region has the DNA TGTGCCAGCAGGGCGACTTACAAAGAGCAGTTCTTC. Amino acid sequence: CASRATYKEQFF.

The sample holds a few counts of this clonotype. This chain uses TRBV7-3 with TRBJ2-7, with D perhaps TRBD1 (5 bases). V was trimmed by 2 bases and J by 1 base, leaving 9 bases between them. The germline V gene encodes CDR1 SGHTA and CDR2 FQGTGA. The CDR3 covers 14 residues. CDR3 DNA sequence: TGTGCCAGCAGCTTATTTCCAGGGTCCTACGAGCAGTACTTC. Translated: CASSLFPGSYEQYF.

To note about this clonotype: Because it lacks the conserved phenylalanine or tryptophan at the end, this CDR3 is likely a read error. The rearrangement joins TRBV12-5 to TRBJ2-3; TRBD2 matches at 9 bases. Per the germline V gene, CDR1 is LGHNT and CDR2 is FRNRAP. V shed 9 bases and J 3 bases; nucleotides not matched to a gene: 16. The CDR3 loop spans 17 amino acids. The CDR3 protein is CARTPPGLALSTDTQYY. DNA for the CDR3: TGTGCTAGAACACCCCCCGGACTAGCGTTAAGTACAGATACGCAGTATTAT.

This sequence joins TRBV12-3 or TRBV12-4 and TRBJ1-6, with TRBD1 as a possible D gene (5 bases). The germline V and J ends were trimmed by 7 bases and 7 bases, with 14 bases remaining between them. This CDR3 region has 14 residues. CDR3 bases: TGTGCCAGCAACGCCCGGGGGAGGAATTCACCCCTCCACTTT. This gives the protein CASNARGRNSPLHF.

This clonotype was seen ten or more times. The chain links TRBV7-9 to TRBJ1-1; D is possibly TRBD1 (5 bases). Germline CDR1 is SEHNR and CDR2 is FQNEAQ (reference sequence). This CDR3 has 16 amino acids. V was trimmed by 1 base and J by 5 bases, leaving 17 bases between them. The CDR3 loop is CASSLGPSGALTEAFF. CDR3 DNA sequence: TGTGCCAGCAGCTTAGGTCCTTCTGGGGCGTTGACTGAAGCTTTCTTT.

The CDR3 DNA sequence: TGTGCCAGCACCGACGCCGCGAACACCGGGGAGCTGTTTTTT. It codes for CASTDAANTGELFF. This chain connects TRBV6-2 or TRBV6-3 to TRBJ2-2; D is ambiguous. The CDR3 extends over 14 amino acids. Trimming removed 7 bases at V and 0 bases at J, with 9 bases between. The germline gives CDR1 MNHEY, CDR2 SVGEGT.